The next 5 T cell receptor beta chains were all read from a single sample in a study of T cells in Graves' hyperthyroidism and ophthalmopathy. Regions amplified from RNA transcripts were the TCR beta CDR3 regions. The HTBI set primed first-round TCR CDR3 RT-PCR. From the multiplex PCR reads, TCRdb called clonotypes with MiXCR, one entry per CDR3 protein. This sample has 550,000 to 800,000 distinct CDR3 sequences, with 15% to 20% found just once. The specimen sequenced was blood. These receptors all come from a man aged 45 to 65 with Graves' hyperthyroidism.

This clonotype was counted many times. The genes are TRBV7-9 and TRBJ2-5; D may match TRBD1 or TRBD2 (5 bases each). V was clipped by 0 bases and J by 5 bases, with 10 bases between them. Germline loops: CDR1 SEHNR, CDR2 FQNEAQ (reference sequence). CDR3 length: 14 amino acids. CDR3 sequence reads: CASSLAGTWETQYF. The CDR3 DNA reads as TGTGCCAGCAGCTTAGCGGGGACGTGGGAGACCCAGTACTTC.

The chain joins TRBV6-1 to TRBJ1-1, with 7 bases that match TRBD1. Per germline, CDR1 MNHNS and CDR2 SASEGT. The V segment lost 8 bases and the J segment 5 bases; nucleotides outside the gene matches: 11. This CDR3 is built from 14 residues. CDR3: CASERGLQDTEAFF. CDR3 in DNA: TGTGCCAGCGAAAGGGGGCTTCAGGATACTGAAGCTTTCTTT.

This clonotype has just a few counts. The gene calls are TRBV27 and TRBJ1-1, with D unresolved. Germline CDR1 reads MNHEY; CDR2 reads SMNVEV (reference sequence). This CDR3 region has 15 residues. Trimming pared 4 bases from V and 0 bases from J, leaving 12 bases between. The CDR3 DNA sequence: TGTGCCAGCAGTTCTCTGATAGGGTTGAACACTGAAGCTTTCTTT. Its protein product is CASSSLIGLNTEAFF.

This clonotype was detected ten times or more. J is TRBJ1-4 and V is TRBV30, with TRBD1 as a possible D gene (5 bases). CDR3 size: 13 residues. Germline V gives CDR1 GTSNPN, CDR2 SVGIG (reference sequence). Trimming stripped 0 bases from V and 8 bases from J, with 10 bases between. In DNA, the CDR3 is TGTGCCTGGAGTGTCCGGACATACGAAAAACTGTTTTTT. Its translation: CAWSVRTYEKLFF.

This clonotype was detected many times. The chain links TRBV12-3 or TRBV12-4 to TRBJ2-1; D possibly corresponds to TRBD2 (6 bases). Trimming left V 8 bases short and J 2 bases short, with 16 bases between. The CDR3 consists of 15 residues. CDR3 in amino acids: CASRTGTEAYNEQFF. CDR3 nucleotides: TGTGCCAGCCGGACGGGGACTGAGGCCTACAATGAGCAGTTCTTC.